These 22 T cell receptor beta chains were sequenced from one sample in a study of CD8 T cells in ankylosing spondylitis. TCRdb re-called the 5' RACE reads through MiXCR, storing one row per CDR3 protein. Among 240,000 or so distinct CDR3 sequences listed, about 10% were seen once. Sequencing was carried out using blood, either unsorted or a sorted T cell fraction (not recorded which). These receptors were taken from a male donor with ankylosing spondylitis or in good health (not recorded which).

This clonotype was detected many times. This chain links TRBV28 with TRBJ2-1, with D unresolved. The CDR3 sequence is 15 residues long. The V gene's germline CDR1 is MDHEN and CDR2 SYDVKM. The V gene lost 6 bases and the J gene lost 10 bases, with 22 bases spanning the gap. The CDR3 loop reads CASRRRFRGHWEQFF. In DNA, the CDR3 is TGTGCCAGCAGACGCCGTTTTCGTGGGCATTGGGAGCAGTTCTTC. The full variable domain, its missing parts supplied by reference TRBV28 and TRBJ2-1, is DVKVTQSSRYLVKRTGEKVFLECVQDMDHENMFWYRQDPGLGLRLIYFSYDVKMKEKGDIPEGYSVSREKKERFSLILESASTNQTSMYLCASRRRFRGHWEQFFGPGTRLTVL.

This clonotype was picked up many times. This sequence joins TRBV5-1 and TRBJ2-3; 8 nucleotides match TRBD1. V lost 4 bases and J lost 0; bases outside the gene matches: 7. This CDR3 is 16 amino acids long. Germline CDR1 and CDR2: SGHRS and YFSETQ. The CDR3 nucleotides read TGCGCCAGCAGCCTCGATGGACAGGGAAGCACAGATACGCAGTATTTT. Translation gives CASSLDGQGSTDTQYF.

This clonotype was observed many times. The gene calls are TRBV9 and TRBJ1-2; maybe TRBD1 (6 bases). This CDR3 is 17 amino acids long. V shed 2 bases and J shed 1 base, with 18 bases lying between them. Germline V CDR1 and CDR2: SGDLS, YYNGEE. The CDR3 protein is CASSVGGLVPLNYGYTF. DNA for the CDR3: TGTGCCAGCAGCGTTGGGGGGCTCGTCCCACTTAACTATGGCTACACCTTC.

The J gene is TRBJ2-1, the V gene TRBV5-1, with 8 bases identical to TRBD1. V lost 0 bases to trimming and J lost 6 bases; unmatched junction nucleotides: 11. The CDR3 extends over 17 amino acids. Per germline, CDR1 SGHRS and CDR2 YFSETQ. DNA of the CDR3: TGCGCCAGCAGCTTGGTAGGGACAGGCTCACTTGGCAATGAGCAGTTCTTC. This codes for CASSLVGTGSLGNEQFF.

This clonotype was seen at least ten times. The chain carries TRBV2 and TRBJ2-5, with 9 bases matching TRBD2. The germline V gene encodes CDR1 SNHLY and CDR2 FYNNEI. V lost 2 bases and J lost 1; bases outside the gene matches: 8. This CDR3 region has 17 residues. The chain's CDR3 is CASSEIGSGSAQETQYF. The CDR3 nucleotides are TGTGCCAGCAGTGAAATCGGTAGCGGGAGTGCCCAAGAGACCCAGTACTTC. Supplemented by reference TRBV2 and TRBJ2-5, the full variable domain reads EPEVTQTPSHQVTQMGQEVILRCVPISNHLYFYWYRQILGQKVEFLVSFYNNEISEKSEIFDDQFSVERPDGSNFTLKIRSTKLEDSAMYFCASSEIGSGSAQETQYFGPGTRLLVL.

This clonotype was detected many times. The chain employs TRBV7-2 and TRBJ2-5; D might be TRBD2 (6 bases). CDR1 is SGHTA and CDR2 is FQGNSA in the germline V gene. CDR3 length: 14 residues. V was clipped by 6 bases and J by 7 bases, with 18 bases between them. The CDR3 sequence is CASRMGLSAGTQYF. CDR3 coding DNA: TGTGCCAGCAGGATGGGACTTTCCGCCGGGACCCAGTACTTC.

This clonotype turned up a few times. V and J are TRBV9 and TRBJ1-2; possibly TRBD1 for D (5 bases). This CDR3 has 14 residues. Deletions cut 2 bases from V and 3 bases from J, with 11 bases between. The germline V gene encodes CDR1 SGDLS and CDR2 YYNGEE. CDR3 protein: CASSVGTGDYGYTF. The CDR3 DNA reads as TGTGCCAGCAGCGTGGGTACAGGCGACTATGGCTACACCTTC.

In this sample, this clonotype turned up many times. This chain links TRBV20-1 with TRBJ2-2; TRBD1 matches 10 bases. The CDR3 covers 15 residues. The germline V gene has CDR1 DFQATT and CDR2 SNEGSKA (reference sequence). The V gene end was trimmed by 3 bases and the J gene end by 3 bases; junction bases not matched to a gene: 4. CDR3 in DNA: TGCAGTGCTAGCGACGGGACAGGGGACACCGGGGAGCTGTTTTTT. Translated: CSASDGTGDTGELFF.

This clonotype was recorded many times. The chain employs TRBV5-5 and TRBJ2-2, with 7 bases aligning to TRBD2. V was pared by 2 bases and J by 3 bases, with 4 bases of the junction left unmatched. CDR3 length: 15 amino acids. Per germline, CDR1 SGHKS and CDR2 YYEKEE (reference sequence). CDR3 in amino acids: CASSLRLAHTGELFF. CDR3 sequence (DNA): TGTGCCAGCAGCTTAAGACTAGCTCACACCGGGGAGCTGTTTTTT. Filled out from reference TRBV5-5 and TRBJ2-2, the complete variable domain reads DAGVTQSPTHLIKTRGQQVTLRCSPISGHKSVSWYQQVLGQGPQFIFQYYEKEERGRGNFPDRFSARQFPNYSSELNVNALLLGDSALYLCASSLRLAHTGELFFGEGSRLTVL.

This clonotype was observed a handful of times. The rearrangement links TRBV7-2 to TRBJ2-7, with TRBD1 as a possible D gene (6 bases). Germline V gene lookup returns CDR1 SGHTA and CDR2 FQGNSA. The length of the CDR3 is 14 residues. V was clipped by 5 bases and J by 4 bases, with 15 bases between them. CDR3 DNA: TGTGCCAGCAGCGTTACTAGAGGGGGTTACGAGCAGTACTTC. This sequence encodes CASSVTRGGYEQYF.

The chain has TRBV15 and TRBJ2-5; 8 bases fit TRBD2. This CDR3 has 17 residues. Germline V CDR1 and CDR2: LNHNV, YYDKDF (reference sequence). The junction had 15 bases not matched to a gene; V was cut back by 5 bases and J by 4 bases. CDR3 in amino acids: CATSETVNAGGGETQYF. In DNA, the CDR3 is TGTGCCACCAGCGAGACAGTTAACGCGGGAGGAGGAGAGACCCAGTACTTC.

This clonotype appeared many times. V gene TRBV5-1 combines with J gene TRBJ2-1; D gene ambiguous. Trimming shortened V by 4 bases and J by 5 bases, and 10 bases separated the two germline ends. The germline CDR1 and CDR2 sequences are SGHRS and YFSETQ. The CDR3 is 13 amino acids. CDR3 amino acids: CASSQGRNNEQFF. The DNA for the CDR3 is TGCGCCAGCAGCCAAGGCAGAAACAATGAGCAGTTCTTC.

This clonotype was observed a handful of times. The chain couples TRBV3-1 to TRBJ2-2; the D gene could be TRBD1 or TRBD2 (5 bases each). V dropped 10 bases and J dropped 8 bases, with 23 bases sitting between them. The germline V gene has CDR1 LGHDT and CDR2 YNNKEL (reference sequence). The length of the CDR3 is 15 residues. The CDR3 loop is CATRRSLWGPGELFF. The CDR3 DNA follows: TGTGCCACCCGGAGGAGCCTATGGGGCCCGGGGGAGCTGTTTTTT.

The table lists this clonotype with many counts. J is TRBJ1-1 and V is TRBV5-5; D remains unclear. Germline CDR1 SGHKS, CDR2 YYEKEE (reference sequence). V was shortened by 4 bases and J by 1 base, with 11 bases between the two germline ends. This CDR3 comprises 14 residues. CDR3 residues: CASSRQRENTEAFF. The CDR3 bases are TGTGCCAGCAGCCGCCAGAGGGAGAACACTGAAGCTTTCTTT.

This clonotype was recorded at least ten times. The rearrangement links TRBV15 to TRBJ2-3; no definite D call. Looked up from germline, CDR1 is LNHNV and CDR2 is YYDKDF (reference sequence). This CDR3 is 13 amino acids long. The V and J ends lost 5 bases and 2 bases respectively, with 8 bases between them. CDR3 region: CATSVKNTDTQYF. CDR3 in DNA: TGTGCCACCAGCGTTAAAAACACAGATACGCAGTATTTT.

This clonotype has a count of ten or more. The chain is built from TRBV12-3 or TRBV12-4 and TRBJ1-2; 7 bases are a match to TRBD1. The CDR3 length is 13 residues. The V and J ends lost 5 bases and 4 bases, in that order; junction bases with no gene match: 4. CDR3 nucleotide sequence: TGTGCCAGCAGTCCGACAGGGCCCTATGGCTACACCTTC. It codes for CASSPTGPYGYTF.

This clonotype showed up just once. The gene calls are TRBV9 and TRBJ2-5; D unresolved. The length of the CDR3 is 13 residues. V was clipped by 4 bases and J by 1 base, with 8 bases between them. Germline V gives CDR1 SGDLS, CDR2 YYNGEE. Written as DNA, the CDR3 is TGTGCCAGCAGCTGGGGAATCCAAGAGACCCAGTACTTC. Protein: CASSWGIQETQYF.

This clonotype was detected ten times or more. The chain carries TRBV5-1 and TRBJ2-7, with 7 bases identical to TRBD1. This CDR3 has 15 amino acids. After removal of 4 bases from V and 3 bases from J, the junction contained 10 bases not matched to a gene. Germline values: CDR1 SGHRS, CDR2 YFSETQ. CDR3 bases: TGCGCCAGCAGCCTTCGACAGGGTGAGGTCTACGAGCAGTACTTC. Translation: CASSLRQGEVYEQYF.

This clonotype was seen at least ten times. The rearrangement joins TRBV6-5 to TRBJ2-3; 11 bases align to TRBD1. The germline CDR1 and CDR2 sequences are MNHEY and SVGAGI. This CDR3 is built from 16 residues. The V segment lost 4 bases and the J segment 3 bases; nucleotides outside the gene matches: 6. The DNA for the CDR3 is TGTGCCAGCAGTTTCAACCGGGACAGGGGGACAGATACGCAGTATTTT. Translated: CASSFNRDRGTDTQYF.

The rearrangement links TRBV25-1 to TRBJ2-7; D is possibly TRBD1 or TRBD2 (5 bases each). Trimming took off 2 bases at V and 5 bases at J, with 13 bases between the two ends. The CDR3 is 14 amino acids. Germline V gene data show CDR1 as MGHDK and CDR2 as SYGVNS. CDR3 coding DNA: TGTGCCAGCAGTGAACCGGGGCCCCTACACGAGCAGTACTTC. It yields the protein CASSEPGPLHEQYF.

There are many counts of this clonotype. The J gene is TRBJ2-2, the V gene TRBV9, with D hard to call. V was trimmed by 0 bases and J by 3 bases, leaving 3 bases between them. Germline V gene sequence: CDR1 SGDLS, CDR2 YYNGEE. This CDR3 spans 13 amino acids. CDR3: CASSVVDTGELFF. The CDR3 DNA follows: TGTGCCAGCAGCGTAGTGGACACCGGGGAGCTGTTTTTT. The whole variable domain, filled in from reference TRBV9 and TRBJ2-2, reads DSGVTQTPKHLITATGQRVTLRCSPRSGDLSVYWYQQSLDQGLQFLIQYYNGEERAKGNILERFSAQQFPDLHSELNLSSLELGDSALYFCASSVVDTGELFFGEGSRLTVL.

This clonotype showed up many times. V and J are TRBV4-1 and TRBJ2-3; D might be TRBD2 (5 bases). This CDR3 contains 12 residues. V dropped 2 bases and J dropped 11 bases, with 11 bases sitting between them. Germline V gives CDR1 MGHRA, CDR2 YSYEKL. This chain's CDR3 is CASSQSEREQYF. The CDR3 DNA is TGCGCCAGCAGCCAATCGGAGAGGGAGCAGTATTTT.